The text below deals with one TCR beta chain. The target of this receptor is not known. It has no much larger one-base neighbor in the sample; base qualities were not kept. The immunoSEQ hsTCRB v3.0 assay was used at survey level resolution to sequence the TRB variable region. The targeted TRB sequencing depth was about 35,000-55,000 T-cell genomes per sample. TRB libraries were pooled and sequenced on an Illumina MiSeq using a v3 150-cycle kit. In the original analysis: Repertoire analysis was run in R within a reproducible Nextflow workflow that covered QC, data transformation and analysis. LymphoSeq2, an R package for exploring AIRR-Seq data, was used to implement the custom analyses. A handful of samples that produced fewer than 5000 total TRB sequences were removed, so under 200 HIV repertoires were analyzed. Among the 190 or so HIV repertoires that were kept, around 60 were collected before ART initiation and roughly 130 were collected after ART initiation. Each repertoire was downsampled to 5000 TRB nucleotide sequences, and summary statistics were averaged across 100 downsampling iterations. Only TRB sequences with CDR3 regions of at least seven amino acids were retained for analysis. Diversity was assessed using a clonality score derived from Shannon entropy and using the Gini coefficient. In the repertoire networks, any two of the top 5000 CDR3 amino acid sequences were connected whenever the two sequences differed by an edit distance of one. For TRB CDR3 amino acid sequences, GLIPH2 was used to predict antigen specificity groups and MHC restriction. To flag known associations with CMV, EBV, HIV or tissue antigens, CDR3 amino acid sequences were compared against VDJdb and McPAS-TCR. Pre-ART, post-ART and control groups were compared with Wilcoxon signed-rank tests and Holm-Bonferroni correction. The immuneACCESS repertoire file appears here via TCRdb, limited to in-frame rearrangements. These files lack a portion of the clones; in checked studies, under half of the deficit traces to unresolved V genes, and the cause of the others is not known. That table gives V, J and clone size, and the DNA gave D and trimming. This sample has thousands of clones in its table, and more than 75% of those were observed once. The ten largest clones represent approximately 6.1% of the sample.

Participants were included only if at least one PBMC sample before ART initiation and at least two post-ART samples were available. Treatment was received in the United States of America by all participants with HIV. Before DNA extraction, cryopreserved samples of roughly 1-11 million PBMC were thawed and then washed. At the time of the earliest PBMC sample, participants with HIV were aged between roughly 23 and 60 years. PBMC samples from each participant spanned 1-4 timepoints before ART initiation and 2-8 timepoints after ART initiation, with a median of 7 samples. Serial HIV viral load, CD4+ T-cell count, ART history and demographic data were obtained for every participant. Using a Qiagen kit on a QIAcube, genomic DNA was extracted from unsorted PBMC, with samples processed in batches of 12. The data derive from a study of long-term antiretroviral therapy in people with HIV (dated by TCRdb to between 2020 and 2023). With regard to the full study: The earliest samples were collected roughly a decade before the 2015 WHO recommendation for immediate ART, at a time when ART was usually postponed until CD4 counts fell. A retrospective serial study tested whether changes in peripheral blood TRB repertoire composition and diversity were associated with ART initiation and durable HIV suppression. A total of 150 to 200 cryopreserved PBMC samples came from around 30 adults with confirmed HIV infection and were collected serially over a mean of roughly 6 years (range 1-12). Among the 25 to 30 participants with HIV, eleven were female. No cross-contamination during QIAcube processing turned up in test extractions that ran a monoclonal T-cell line alongside 33 polyclonal samples.

The germline V gene supplies CDR1 MNHEY and CDR2 SVGAGI. The germline V and J ends show losses of 2 bases and 7 bases respectively, and no gene match explains 5 bases of the junction. Its CDR3 holds 15 amino acids, cysteine through phenylalanine. Only CDR3 DNA remains: 45 bases, in frame from the first base. What the work shows at the level of the full study, not this receptor alone: Compared with controls, HIV repertoires had narrower CDR3 length ranges, and the network structure pointed to an antigen-experienced repertoire that shifted only slightly toward naive after ART. Because pre-ART samples had limited cell numbers, unsorted PBMC were profiled rather than sorted CD4+ and CD8+ T cells. No data were available on ART adherence, viral resistance or therapy changes, limiting inferences about post-ART repertoire changes. The repertoire was dominated across all time points by expanded TRB clones identified before ART initiation, although this dominance was seen to fluctuate and to decrease in many PLHIV after ART. Limited PBMC availability meant only the TCR beta chain was sequenced, without alpha chain pairing. Samples dated from the mid-2000s to the late 2010s, and the ART regimens used may be less effective than current ones. Starting ART was linked to a significant rise in TRB diversity, yet even after long-term ART the diversity remained significantly lower than in transplant donor controls.

The clonotype was recovered from a woman between 50 and 59 years old with HIV. The source material was unsorted PBMCs, sampled 1.3 years after starting antiretroviral therapy. The chain was built from TRBV6-5 and TRBJ2-2; TRBD1 fits 9 bases in the junction. The CDR3 region reads CASSYGQGINGELFF. The DNA sequence is as follows: TGTGCCAGCAGTTACGGACAGGGGATCAACGGGGAGCTGTTTTTT.